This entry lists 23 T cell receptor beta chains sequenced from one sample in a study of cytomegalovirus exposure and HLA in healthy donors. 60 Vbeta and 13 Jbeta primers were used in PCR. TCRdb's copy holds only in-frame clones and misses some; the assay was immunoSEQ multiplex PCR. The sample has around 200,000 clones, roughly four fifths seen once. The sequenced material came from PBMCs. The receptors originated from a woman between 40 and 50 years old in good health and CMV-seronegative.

CDR3 in amino acids: CSLHLGGSEAFF. In DNA form, the CDR3 reads TGCAGCCTCCACCTGGGAGGATCTGAAGCTTTCTTT. The rearrangement uses TRBV29-1 and TRBJ1-1; D unclear. CDR1 and CDR2 (germline): SQVTM, ANQGSEA. This CDR3 contains 12 residues. V was shortened by 8 bases and J by 6 bases, with 16 bases between the two germline ends.

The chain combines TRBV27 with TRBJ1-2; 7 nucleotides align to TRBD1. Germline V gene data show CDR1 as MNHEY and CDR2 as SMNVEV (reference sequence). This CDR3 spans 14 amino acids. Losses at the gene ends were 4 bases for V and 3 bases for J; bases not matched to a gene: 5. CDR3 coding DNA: TGTGCCAGCAGTTACCGCAGGGGGGACTATGGCTACACCTTC. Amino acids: CASSYRRGDYGYTF.

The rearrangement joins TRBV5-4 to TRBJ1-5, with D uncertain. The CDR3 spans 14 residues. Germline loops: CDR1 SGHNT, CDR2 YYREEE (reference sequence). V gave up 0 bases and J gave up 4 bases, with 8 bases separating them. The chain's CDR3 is CASSLDRGNQPQHF. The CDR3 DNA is TGTGCCAGCAGCTTGGACCGGGGAAATCAGCCCCAGCATTTT.

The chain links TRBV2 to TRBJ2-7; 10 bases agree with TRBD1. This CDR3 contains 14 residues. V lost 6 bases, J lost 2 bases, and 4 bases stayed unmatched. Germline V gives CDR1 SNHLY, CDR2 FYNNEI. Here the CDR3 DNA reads TGTGCCAGCAGGGGACAGGGGATTCCCTACGAGCAGTACTTC. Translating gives CASRGQGIPYEQYF.

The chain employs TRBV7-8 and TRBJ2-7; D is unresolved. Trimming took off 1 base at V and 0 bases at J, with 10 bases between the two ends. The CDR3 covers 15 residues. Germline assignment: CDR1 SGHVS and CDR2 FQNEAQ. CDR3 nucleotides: TGTGCCAGCAGCTTAGAATCGGTTTCCTCCTACGAGCAGTACTTC. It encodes CASSLESVSSYEQYF.

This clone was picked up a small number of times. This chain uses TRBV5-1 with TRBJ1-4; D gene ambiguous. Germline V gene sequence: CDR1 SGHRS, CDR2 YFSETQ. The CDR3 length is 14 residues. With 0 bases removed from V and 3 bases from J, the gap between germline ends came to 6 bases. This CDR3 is CASSLGVANEKLFF. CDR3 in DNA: TGCGCCAGCAGCTTGGGAGTGGCTAATGAAAAACTGTTTTTT.

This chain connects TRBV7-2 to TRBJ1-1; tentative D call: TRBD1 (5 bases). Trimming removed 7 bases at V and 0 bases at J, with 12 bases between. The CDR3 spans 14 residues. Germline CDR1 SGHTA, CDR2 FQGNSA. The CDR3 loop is CASKDQGMNTEAFF. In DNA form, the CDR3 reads TGTGCCAGCAAGGATCAGGGTATGAACACTGAAGCTTTCTTT.

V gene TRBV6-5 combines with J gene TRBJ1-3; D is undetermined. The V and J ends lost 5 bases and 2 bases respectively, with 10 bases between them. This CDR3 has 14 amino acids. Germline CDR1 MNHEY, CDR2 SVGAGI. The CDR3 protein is CASSEQKAGNTIYF. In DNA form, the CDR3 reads TGTGCCAGCAGTGAACAGAAGGCTGGAAACACCATATATTTT.

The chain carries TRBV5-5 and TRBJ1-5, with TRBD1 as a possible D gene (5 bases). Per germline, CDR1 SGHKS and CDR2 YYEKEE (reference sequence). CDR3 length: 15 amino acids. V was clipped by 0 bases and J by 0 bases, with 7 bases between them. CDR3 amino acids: CASSLAGYSNQPQHF. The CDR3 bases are TGTGCCAGCAGCTTGGCAGGGTATAGCAATCAGCCCCAGCATTTT. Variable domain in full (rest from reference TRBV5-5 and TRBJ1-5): DAGVTQSPTHLIKTRGQQVTLRCSPISGHKSVSWYQQVLGQGPQFIFQYYEKEERGRGNFPDRFSARQFPNYSSELNVNALLLGDSALYLCASSLAGYSNQPQHFGDGTRLSIL.

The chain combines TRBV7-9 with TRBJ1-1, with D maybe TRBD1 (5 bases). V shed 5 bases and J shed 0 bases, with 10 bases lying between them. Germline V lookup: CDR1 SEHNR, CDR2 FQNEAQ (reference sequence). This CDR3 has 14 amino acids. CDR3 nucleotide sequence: TGTGCCAGCAGCCCGACAGTTCTGAACACTGAAGCTTTCTTT. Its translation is CASSPTVLNTEAFF.

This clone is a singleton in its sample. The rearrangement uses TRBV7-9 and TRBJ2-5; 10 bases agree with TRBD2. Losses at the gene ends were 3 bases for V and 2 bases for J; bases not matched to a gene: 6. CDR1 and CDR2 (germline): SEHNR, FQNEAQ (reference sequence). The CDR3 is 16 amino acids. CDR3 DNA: TGTGCCAGCAGCTTTCCACTAGCGGGATCACAAGAGACCCAGTACTTC. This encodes CASSFPLAGSQETQYF.

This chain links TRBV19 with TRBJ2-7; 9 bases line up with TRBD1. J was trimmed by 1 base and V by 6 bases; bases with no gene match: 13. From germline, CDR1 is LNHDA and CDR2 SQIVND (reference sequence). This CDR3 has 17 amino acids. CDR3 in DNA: TGTGCCAGTAGCATCGGGACAGGGCCCCGATCGTCCTACGAGCAGTACTTC. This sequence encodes CASSIGTGPRSSYEQYF.

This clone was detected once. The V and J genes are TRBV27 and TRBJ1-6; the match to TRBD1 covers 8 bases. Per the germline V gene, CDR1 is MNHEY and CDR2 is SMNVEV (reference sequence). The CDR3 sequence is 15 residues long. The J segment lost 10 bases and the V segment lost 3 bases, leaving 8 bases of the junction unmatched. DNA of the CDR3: TGTGCCAGCAGTTTGATCGGACAGGGCTCCTCACCCCTCCACTTT. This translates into CASSLIGQGSSPLHF.

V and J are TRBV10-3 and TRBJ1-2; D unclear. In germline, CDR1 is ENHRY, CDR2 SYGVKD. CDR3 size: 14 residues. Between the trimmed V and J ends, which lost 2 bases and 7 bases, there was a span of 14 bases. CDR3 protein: CAISEIADSAGYTF. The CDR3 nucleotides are TGTGCCATCAGTGAGATAGCAGATTCGGCTGGCTACACCTTC.

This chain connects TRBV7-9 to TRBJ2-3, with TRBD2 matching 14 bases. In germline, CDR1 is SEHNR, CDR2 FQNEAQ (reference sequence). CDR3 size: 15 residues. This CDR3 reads CSVTGLAGETDTQYF. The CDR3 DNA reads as TGTTCCGTCACGGGACTAGCGGGGGAAACAGATACGCAGTATTTT.

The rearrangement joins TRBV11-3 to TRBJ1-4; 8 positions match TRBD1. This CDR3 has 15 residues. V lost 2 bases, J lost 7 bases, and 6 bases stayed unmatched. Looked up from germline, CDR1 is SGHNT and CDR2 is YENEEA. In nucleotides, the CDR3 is TGTGCCAGCAGCTTACGACAGGGGTCGGGTGAAAAACTGTTTTTT. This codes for CASSLRQGSGEKLFF.

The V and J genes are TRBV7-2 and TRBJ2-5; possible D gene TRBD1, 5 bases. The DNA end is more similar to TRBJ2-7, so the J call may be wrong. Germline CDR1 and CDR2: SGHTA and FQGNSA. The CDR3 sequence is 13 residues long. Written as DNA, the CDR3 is TGTGCCAGCAGCTTAGGACAGATCTACGAGCAGTACTTC. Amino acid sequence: CASSLGQIYEQYF.

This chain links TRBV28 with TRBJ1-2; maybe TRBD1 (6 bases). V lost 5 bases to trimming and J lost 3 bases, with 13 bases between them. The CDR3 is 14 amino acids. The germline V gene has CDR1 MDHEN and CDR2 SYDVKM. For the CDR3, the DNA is TGTGCCAGCAGTCAGGACAGCTTATACTATGGCTACACCTTC. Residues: CASSQDSLYYGYTF.

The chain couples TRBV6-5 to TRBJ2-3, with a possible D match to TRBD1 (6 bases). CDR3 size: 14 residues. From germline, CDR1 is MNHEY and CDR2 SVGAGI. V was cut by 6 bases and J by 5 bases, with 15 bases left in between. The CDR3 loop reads CASSRRTALDTQYF. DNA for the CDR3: TGTGCCAGCAGCCGAAGGACAGCTCTAGATACGCAGTATTTT.

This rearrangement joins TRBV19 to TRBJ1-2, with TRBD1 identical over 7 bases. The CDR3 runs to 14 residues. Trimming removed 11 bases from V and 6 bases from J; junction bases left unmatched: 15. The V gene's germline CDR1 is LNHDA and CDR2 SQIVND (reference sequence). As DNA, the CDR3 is TGTGCCTCCCAACGTGGACAGGCGACCCATGGCTACACCTTC. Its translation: CASQRGQATHGYTF.

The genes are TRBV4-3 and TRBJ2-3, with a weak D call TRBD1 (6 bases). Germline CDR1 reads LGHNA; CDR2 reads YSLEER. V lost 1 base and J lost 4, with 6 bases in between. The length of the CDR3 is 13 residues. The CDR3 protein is CASSQAGADTQYF. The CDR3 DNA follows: TGCGCCAGCAGCCAAGCAGGGGCAGATACGCAGTATTTT.

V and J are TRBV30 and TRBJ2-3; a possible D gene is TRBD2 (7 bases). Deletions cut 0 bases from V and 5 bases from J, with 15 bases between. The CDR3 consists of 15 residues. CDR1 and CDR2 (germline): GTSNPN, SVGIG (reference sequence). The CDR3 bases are TGTGCCTGGAGTGTAAAAGGGGGGGCTCAAGATACGCAGTATTTT. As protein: CAWSVKGGAQDTQYF. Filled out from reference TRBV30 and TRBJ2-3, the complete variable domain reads SQTIHQWPATLVQPVGSPLSLECTVEGTSNPNLYWYRQAAGRGLQLLFYSVGIGQISSEVPQNLSASRPQDRQFILSSKKLLLSDSGFYLCAWSVKGGAQDTQYFGPGTRLTVL.

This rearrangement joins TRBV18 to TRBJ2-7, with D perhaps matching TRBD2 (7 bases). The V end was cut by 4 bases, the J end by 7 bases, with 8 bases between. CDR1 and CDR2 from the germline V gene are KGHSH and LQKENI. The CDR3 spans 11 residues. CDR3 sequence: CASSQGGEQYF. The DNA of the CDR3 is TGTGCCAGCTCACAGGGGGGGGAGCAGTACTTC.